The clone carrying this TCR beta chain was picked up a small number of times. The antigen remains unidentified. The authors produced TCR alpha and TCR beta cDNA libraries with sample barcodes and UMIs by 5'RACE using constant-segment primers. TCRdb re-analysed the 5' RACE reads in MiXCR, keeping a single row per CDR3 protein. The profile shows some 300,000 distinct CDR3 sequences, 15% to 20% of them singletons. These data belong to a study of T-cell memory formation after mild COVID-19. Overall study results and limits: Within pre-infection memory, some responding clones were found, suggesting cross-reactive memory joined. Day 15 to 85 contracting clones showed balanced CD4/CD8; later expanders leaned CD4+.

V dropped 4 bases and J dropped 8 bases, with 20 bases sitting between them. Germline CDR1 reads MNHEY; CDR2 reads SVGAGI. The CDR3 has 16 amino acids. Sequencing input: PBMCs or a T cell subset sorted from them (not recorded which). This clonotype originated in a man between 18 and 35 years old who had mild COVID-19 (a few samples of this study predate the infection). Cell type and time point are not known. The rearrangement links TRBV6-5 to TRBJ1-4; a weak D match, TRBD1 (6 bases). CDR3 nucleotides: TGTGCCAGCAGTTTAGCGGGAACAGGGAACAGGGAAAAACTGTTTTTT. This sequence encodes CASSLAGTGNREKLFF.